Presented here are 3 T cell receptor beta chains from one specimen sequenced in a study of blood T cell repertoires in COVID-19. Measured with immunoSEQ multiplex PCR; TCRdb has only the in-frame clones, and not every one. The repertoire holds roughly 300,000 clones, with 70% to 90% as singletons. Sequencing was performed on PBMCs or T cells enriched from blood (not recorded which). Every receptor here comes from a young woman who had recovered from COVID-19.

CDR3 residues: CASSDSRTSTNEQYF. In nucleotides, the CDR3 is TGCGCCAGCAGTGATTCAAGGACTTCCACCAACGAGCAGTACTTC. The chain carries TRBV10-1 and TRBJ2-7, with D tentatively TRBD2 (5 bases). Germline CDR1 and CDR2: WNHNN and SYGVQD (reference sequence). This CDR3 is built from 15 residues. Between the trimmed V and J ends, which lost 3 bases and 5 bases, there was a span of 17 bases.

In its sample, this clone was seen once. The rearrangement uses TRBV29-1 and TRBJ2-7; 7 bases are a match to TRBD1. The J segment lost 1 base and the V segment lost 4 bases, leaving 4 bases of the junction unmatched. This CDR3 has 13 residues. In germline, CDR1 is SQVTM, CDR2 ANQGSEA. CDR3 DNA: TGCAGCGTTGCGAAGGGACAGTCCTACGAGCAGTACTTC. It encodes CSVAKGQSYEQYF.

With regard to this clone: This CDR3 is also generated by other DNA sequences in the sample. The J gene is TRBJ2-5, the V gene TRBV2; D is ambiguous. This CDR3 is 11 amino acids long. With 6 bases removed from V and 2 bases from J, the gap between germline ends came to 4 bases. Per the germline V gene, CDR1 is SNHLY and CDR2 is FYNNEI. The CDR3 sequence: CASRQQETQYF. The DNA for the CDR3 is TGTGCCAGCAGACAGCAAGAGACCCAGTACTTC.